These 7 T cell receptor beta chains came from one sample sequenced in a study of Ad26.COV2.S vaccination and SARS-CoV-2 variants. Described treatment: 15 to 20 received Ad26.COV2.S at low or high dose, single or two shots; about 5 received placebo; per-sample allocation not given. Material that was analyzed had been drawn on day 63 after the first vaccine or placebo injection. TCRdb's table, derived via immunoSEQ multiplex PCR, lists solely in-frame clones and lacks some. The sample has hundreds of thousands of clones, roughly four fifths seen once. Sequencing was performed on peripheral blood, taken in a trial of Ad26.COV2.S vaccine versus placebo. The receptors come from a person between 18 and 59 years old who received the Ad26.COV2.S COVID-19 vaccine or a placebo.

This rearrangement joins TRBV4-1 to TRBJ2-7; unclear D gene. Germline V gene data show CDR1 as MGHRA and CDR2 as YSYEKL. The CDR3 has 14 residues. The germline V and J ends were trimmed by 2 bases and 3 bases, with 11 bases remaining between them. The CDR3 loop is CASSQRPWDYEQYF. DNA for the CDR3: TGCGCCAGCAGCCAAAGACCCTGGGACTACGAGCAGTACTTC.

V gene TRBV5-1 combines with J gene TRBJ1-4, with D hard to call. This CDR3 is 15 amino acids long. Germline CDR1 reads SGHRS; CDR2 reads YFSETQ. The V end was cut by 0 bases, the J end by 3 bases, with 9 bases between. CDR3 residues: CASSLEGSPNEKLFF. The DNA of the CDR3 is TGCGCCAGCAGCTTGGAAGGGTCCCCTAATGAAAAACTGTTTTTT.

The chain carries TRBV5-1 and TRBJ2-7; perhaps TRBD2 as D (5 bases). Between the trimmed V and J ends, which lost 3 bases and 3 bases, there was a span of 13 bases. The germline V gene encodes CDR1 SGHRS and CDR2 YFSETQ. The CDR3 length is 14 residues. The CDR3 region has the DNA TGCGCCAGCAGCTCTCAGTCGGGGTACTACGAGCAGTACTTC. Its translation is CASSSQSGYYEQYF.

V is TRBV7-2 and J is TRBJ2-7; D might be TRBD2 (5 bases). Trimming stripped 4 bases from V and 5 bases from J, with 18 bases between. Germline V gene sequence: CDR1 SGHTA, CDR2 FQGNSA. The CDR3 loop spans 15 amino acids. The DNA for the CDR3 is TGTGCCAGCAGCTCGGCGGGTCTCCGGATGCACGAGCAGTACTTC. This codes for CASSSAGLRMHEQYF.

This chain connects TRBV25-1 to TRBJ1-3; no definite D call. This CDR3 spans 14 amino acids. The ends were cut back, 6 bases at V and 8 bases at J, with 17 bases in the middle. Germline V CDR1 and CDR2: MGHDK, SYGVNS. The CDR3 DNA reads TGTGCCAGCAGCCAAGCTTTTCATACGGACACCATATATTTT. Translation gives CASSQAFHTDTIYF.

The V and J genes are TRBV18 and TRBJ2-5; D might be TRBD2 (6 bases). V was trimmed by 3 bases and J by 1 base, leaving 15 bases between them. Germline CDR1 KGHSH, CDR2 LQKENI. The CDR3 is 16 residues long. CDR3 coding DNA: TGTGCCAGCTCACCCGCCCTAGCGAGGACCCAAGAGACCCAGTACTTC. It specifies CASSPALARTQETQYF.

CDR3 protein: CASSIGVQPQHF. The CDR3 DNA reads TGTGCCAGTAGTATAGGGGTGCAGCCCCAGCATTTT. The chain is built from TRBV19 and TRBJ1-5; D gene uncertain. The CDR3 has 12 amino acids. Germline values: CDR1 LNHDA, CDR2 SQIVND (reference sequence). V lost 1 base, J lost 7 bases, and 5 bases lay in between.